Following are 10 T cell receptor beta chains from one sample sequenced in a study of blood T cell repertoires in COVID-19. Only in-frame clones appear in the TCRdb table, and some are missing; sequencing was by immunoSEQ multiplex PCR. The sample shows tens of thousands of clones, approximately 90% of them seen only once. The sequencing input was peripheral blood. These TCRs come from a woman older than 75 with active or convalescent COVID-19.

The chain recombines TRBV5-8 with TRBJ1-4; D is ambiguous. The CDR3 contains 12 residues. Germline loops: CDR1 SGHTS, CDR2 YDEGEE. V lost 3 bases and J 7 bases, leaving 7 bases between the germline ends. This chain's CDR3 is CASSSVSEKLFF. CDR3 bases: TGTGCCAGCAGCTCCGTTAGTGAAAAACTGTTTTTT.

This clone has just a few counts. The V and J genes are TRBV30 and TRBJ2-1; tentatively, D is TRBD1 (6 bases). The CDR3 length is 13 residues. CDR1 GTSNPN and CDR2 SVGIG come from the germline V gene (reference sequence). The V gene lost 2 bases and the J gene lost 12 bases, with 17 bases spanning the gap. In DNA, the CDR3 is TGTGCCTGGAGTCACGACAATATCAGGGGGCAGTTCTTC. It is translated as CAWSHDNIRGQFF.

For the CDR3, the DNA is TGTGCCAGCTCACCATCGACAGGGAGAGATTCACCCCTCCACTTT. Protein sequence: CASSPSTGRDSPLHF. This rearrangement joins TRBV18 to TRBJ1-6; TRBD1 matches 7 bases. The germline V gene has CDR1 KGHSH and CDR2 LQKENI. The CDR3 has 15 residues. V trimming: 2 bases; J trimming: 8 bases; junction bases outside the gene matches: 6.

This rearrangement joins TRBV9 to TRBJ2-4; 10 nucleotides match TRBD1. V lost 0 bases, J lost 6 bases, and 0 bases stayed unmatched. Germline CDR1 reads SGDLS; CDR2 reads YYNGEE. The CDR3 runs 14 residues. CDR3: CASSVGTGGNIQYF. The CDR3 nucleotides read TGTGCCAGCAGCGTAGGGACAGGGGGAAACATTCAGTACTTC.

This clone was recorded only once. The chain recombines TRBV2 with TRBJ1-4; TRBD1 is a possible D gene (5 bases). Between the trimmed V and J ends, which lost 1 base and 11 bases, there was a span of 14 bases. This CDR3 contains 14 residues. The germline V gene has CDR1 SNHLY and CDR2 FYNNEI. The CDR3 DNA reads as TGTGCCAGCAGTGAAGTTCAGGGAGGGATTAAACTGTTTTTT. Translating it yields CASSEVQGGIKLFF.

This chain connects TRBV10-2 to TRBJ2-1; TRBD2 is a possible D gene (5 bases). Looked up from germline, CDR1 is WSHSY and CDR2 is SAAADI. The CDR3 has 12 residues. The germline V and J ends were trimmed by 4 bases and 8 bases, with 9 bases remaining between them. CDR3 in DNA: TGCGCCAGCAGTGTACTAGGCGATGAGCAGTTCTTC. Protein product: CASSVLGDEQFF.

The genes are TRBV2 and TRBJ1-5, with D possibly being TRBD1 (5 bases). V dropped 7 bases and J dropped 5 bases, with 15 bases sitting between them. This CDR3 contains 14 residues. Germline V gene sequence: CDR1 SNHLY, CDR2 FYNNEI. This CDR3 reads CASKPGWGDQPQHF. As DNA, the CDR3 is TGTGCCAGCAAGCCGGGGTGGGGGGATCAGCCCCAGCATTTT.

The rearrangement links TRBV19 to TRBJ1-6; the D gene is possibly TRBD1 (6 bases). This CDR3 comprises 15 residues. V dropped 4 bases and J dropped 2 bases, with 9 bases sitting between them. Germline CDR1 and CDR2: LNHDA and SQIVND (reference sequence). The DNA of the CDR3 is TGTGCCAGTAGTACCGGGACACCCTATAATTCACCCCTCCACTTT. Amino acid sequence: CASSTGTPYNSPLHF.

The chain uses TRBV29-1 and TRBJ2-2, with 9 bases lining up with TRBD1. CDR1 SQVTM and CDR2 ANQGSEA come from the germline V gene. The CDR3 contains 15 residues. After removal of 6 bases from V and 0 bases from J, the junction contained 5 bases not matched to a gene. The CDR3 protein is CSVTGGSANTGELFF. The CDR3, as DNA: TGCAGCGTCACAGGGGGCAGTGCGAACACCGGGGAGCTGTTTTTT.

The gene calls are TRBV7-9 and TRBJ2-7; 9 bases are shared with TRBD1. Germline V gene data show CDR1 as SEHNR and CDR2 as FQNEAQ (reference sequence). With 3 bases clipped from V and 0 bases from J, the junction kept 6 bases outside the gene matches. The CDR3 has 16 amino acids. The CDR3 sequence: CASSFEGQGLSYEQYF. DNA for the CDR3: TGTGCCAGCAGCTTTGAGGGACAGGGCCTCTCCTACGAGCAGTACTTC. Looking up the rest from reference TRBV7-9 and TRBJ2-7 gives the full variable domain: DTGVSQNPRHKITKRGQNVTFRCDPISEHNRLYWYRQTLGQGPEFLTYFQNEAQLEKSRLLSDRFSAERPKGSFSTLEIQRTEQGDSAMYLCASSFEGQGLSYEQYFGPGTRLTVT.